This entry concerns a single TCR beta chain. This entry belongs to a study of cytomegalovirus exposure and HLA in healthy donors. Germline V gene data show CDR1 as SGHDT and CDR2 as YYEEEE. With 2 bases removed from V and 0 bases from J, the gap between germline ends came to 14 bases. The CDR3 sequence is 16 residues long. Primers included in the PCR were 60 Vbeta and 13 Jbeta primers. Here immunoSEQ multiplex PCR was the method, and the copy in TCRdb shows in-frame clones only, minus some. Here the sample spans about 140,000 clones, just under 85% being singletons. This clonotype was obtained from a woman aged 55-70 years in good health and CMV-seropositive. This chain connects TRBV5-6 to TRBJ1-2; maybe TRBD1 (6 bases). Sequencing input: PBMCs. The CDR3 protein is CASSLDWDTANYGYTF. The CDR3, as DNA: TGTGCCAGCAGCTTAGATTGGGACACCGCTAACTATGGCTACACCTTC.